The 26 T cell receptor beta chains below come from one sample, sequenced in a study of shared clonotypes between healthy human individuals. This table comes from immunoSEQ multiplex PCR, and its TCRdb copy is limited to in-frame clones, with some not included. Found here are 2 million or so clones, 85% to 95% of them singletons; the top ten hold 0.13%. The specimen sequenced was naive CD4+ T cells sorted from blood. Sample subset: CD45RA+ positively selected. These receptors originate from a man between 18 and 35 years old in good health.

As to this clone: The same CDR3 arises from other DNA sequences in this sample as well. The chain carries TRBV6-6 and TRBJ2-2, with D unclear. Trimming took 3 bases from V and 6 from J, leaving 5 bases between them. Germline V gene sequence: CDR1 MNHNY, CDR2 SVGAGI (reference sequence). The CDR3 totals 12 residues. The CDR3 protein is CASSYWAGELFF. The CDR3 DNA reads TGTGCCAGCAGTTATTGGGCCGGGGAGCTGTTTTTT.

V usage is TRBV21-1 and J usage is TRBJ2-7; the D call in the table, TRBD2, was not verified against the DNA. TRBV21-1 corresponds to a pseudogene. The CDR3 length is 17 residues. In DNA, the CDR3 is TGTGCCAGCAGCAAAGCTCGACGCATGGTGGGGAGGTACGAGCAGTACTTC. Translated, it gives CASSKARRMVGRYEQYF.

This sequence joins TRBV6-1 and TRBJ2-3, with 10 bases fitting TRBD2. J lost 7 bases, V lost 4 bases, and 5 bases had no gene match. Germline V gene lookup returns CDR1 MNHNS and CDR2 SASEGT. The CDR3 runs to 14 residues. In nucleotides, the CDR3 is TGTGCCAGCAGTGGAGGGACTAGCGTACATACGCAGTATTTT. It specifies CASSGGTSVHTQYF.

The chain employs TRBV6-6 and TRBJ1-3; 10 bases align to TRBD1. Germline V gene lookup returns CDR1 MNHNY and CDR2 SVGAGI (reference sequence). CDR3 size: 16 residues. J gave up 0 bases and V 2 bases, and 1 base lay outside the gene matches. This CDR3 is CASSYRQGASGNTIYF. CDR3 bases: TGTGCCAGCAGTTACCGACAGGGGGCCTCTGGAAACACCATATATTTT.

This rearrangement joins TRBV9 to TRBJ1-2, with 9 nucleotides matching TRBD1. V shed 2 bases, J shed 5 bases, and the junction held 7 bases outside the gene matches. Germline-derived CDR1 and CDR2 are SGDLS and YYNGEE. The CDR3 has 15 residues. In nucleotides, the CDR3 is TGTGCCAGCAGCGTCGCCGGGACAGGGCGATATGGCTACACCTTC. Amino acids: CASSVAGTGRYGYTF.

CDR3 in DNA: TGCGCCAGCAGCCAAGACGTGTCGTTCCCGGCAACTGAGCAGTTCTTC. Amino acid sequence: CASSQDVSFPATEQFF. The V gene is TRBV4-3, the J gene TRBJ2-1; the D is unclear. The CDR3 loop spans 16 amino acids. Trimming took off 0 bases at V and 9 bases at J, with 18 bases between the two ends. The germline V gene has CDR1 LGHNA and CDR2 YSLEER.

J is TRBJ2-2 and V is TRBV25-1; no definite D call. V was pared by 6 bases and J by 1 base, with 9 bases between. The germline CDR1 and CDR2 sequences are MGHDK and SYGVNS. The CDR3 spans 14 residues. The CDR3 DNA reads TGTGCCAGCAGGGGTTCGGTGAACACCGGGGAGCTGTTTTTT. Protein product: CASRGSVNTGELFF.

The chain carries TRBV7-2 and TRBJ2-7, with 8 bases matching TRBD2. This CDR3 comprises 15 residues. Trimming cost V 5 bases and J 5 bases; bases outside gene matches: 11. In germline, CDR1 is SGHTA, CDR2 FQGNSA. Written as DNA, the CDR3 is TGTGCCAGCAGCGCCTCGCGAGCGGGAGTGGACGAGCAGTACTTC. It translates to CASSASRAGVDEQYF.

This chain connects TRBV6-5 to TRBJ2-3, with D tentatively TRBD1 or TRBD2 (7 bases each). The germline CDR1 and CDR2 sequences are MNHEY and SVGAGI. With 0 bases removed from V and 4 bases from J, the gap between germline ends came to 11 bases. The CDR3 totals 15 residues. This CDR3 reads CASSYSTGRADTQYF. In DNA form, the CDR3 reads TGTGCCAGCAGTTACTCGACAGGGAGGGCAGATACGCAGTATTTT.

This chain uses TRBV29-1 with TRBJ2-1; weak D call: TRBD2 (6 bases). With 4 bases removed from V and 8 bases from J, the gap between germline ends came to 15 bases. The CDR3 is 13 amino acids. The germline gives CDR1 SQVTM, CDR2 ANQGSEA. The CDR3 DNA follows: TGCAGCGTTGTTGGGTCGGGGGTTGATGAGCAGTTCTTC. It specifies CSVVGSGVDEQFF.

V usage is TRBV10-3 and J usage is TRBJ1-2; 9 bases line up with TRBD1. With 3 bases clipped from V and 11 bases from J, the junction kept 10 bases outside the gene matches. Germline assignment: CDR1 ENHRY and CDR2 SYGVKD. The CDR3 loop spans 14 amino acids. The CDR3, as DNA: TGTGCCATCAGTGATCAACCCGGGACAGGGAGGTACACCTTC. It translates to CAISDQPGTGRYTF.

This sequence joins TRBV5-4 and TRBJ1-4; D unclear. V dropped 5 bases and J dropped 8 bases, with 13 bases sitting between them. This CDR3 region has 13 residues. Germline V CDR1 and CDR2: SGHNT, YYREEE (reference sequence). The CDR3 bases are TGTGCCAGCAGTTCCGGACTGAACGAAAAACTGTTTTTT. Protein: CASSSGLNEKLFF.

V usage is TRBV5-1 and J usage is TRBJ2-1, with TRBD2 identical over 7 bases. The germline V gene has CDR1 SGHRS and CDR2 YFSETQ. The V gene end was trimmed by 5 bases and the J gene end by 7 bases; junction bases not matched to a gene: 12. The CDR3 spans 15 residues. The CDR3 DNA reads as TGCGCCAGCAGTCGTCTAGCGGCATCGTTGAATGAGCAGTTCTTC. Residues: CASSRLAASLNEQFF.

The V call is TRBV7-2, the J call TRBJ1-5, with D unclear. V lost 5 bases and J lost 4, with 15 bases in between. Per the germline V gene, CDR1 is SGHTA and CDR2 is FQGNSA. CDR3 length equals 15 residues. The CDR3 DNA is TGTGCCAGCAGCCCCACTGTAGGGCCAAATCAGCCCCAGCATTTT. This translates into CASSPTVGPNQPQHF.

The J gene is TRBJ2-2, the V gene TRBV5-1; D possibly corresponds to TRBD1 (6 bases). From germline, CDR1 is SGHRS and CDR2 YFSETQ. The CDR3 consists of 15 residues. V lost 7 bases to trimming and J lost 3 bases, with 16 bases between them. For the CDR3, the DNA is TGCGCCAGCCTCCCCGGGGCAGGGGACACCGGGGAGCTGTTTTTT. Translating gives CASLPGAGDTGELFF.

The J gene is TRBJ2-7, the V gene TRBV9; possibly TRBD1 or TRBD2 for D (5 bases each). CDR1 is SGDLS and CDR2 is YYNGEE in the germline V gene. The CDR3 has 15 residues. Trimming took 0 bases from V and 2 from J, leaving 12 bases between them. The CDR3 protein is CASSVVVGEPYEQYF. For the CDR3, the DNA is TGTGCCAGCAGCGTAGTGGTAGGGGAGCCCTACGAGCAGTACTTC. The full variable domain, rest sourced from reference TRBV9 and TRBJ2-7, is DSGVTQTPKHLITATGQRVTLRCSPRSGDLSVYWYQQSLDQGLQFLIQYYNGEERAKGNILERFSAQQFPDLHSELNLSSLELGDSALYFCASSVVVGEPYEQYFGPGTRLTVT.

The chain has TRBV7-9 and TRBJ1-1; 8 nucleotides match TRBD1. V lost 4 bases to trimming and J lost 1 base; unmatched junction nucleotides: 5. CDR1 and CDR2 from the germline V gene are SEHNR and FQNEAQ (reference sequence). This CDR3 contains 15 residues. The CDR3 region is CASSSGTGANTEAFF. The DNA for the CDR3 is TGTGCCAGCAGCTCAGGGACAGGTGCGAACACTGAAGCTTTCTTT.

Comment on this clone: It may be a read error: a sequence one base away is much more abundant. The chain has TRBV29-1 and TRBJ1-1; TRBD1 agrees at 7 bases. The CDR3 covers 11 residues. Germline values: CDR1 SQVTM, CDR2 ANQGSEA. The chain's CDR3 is CSVHTGVEALF. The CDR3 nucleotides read TGCAGCGTTCACACAGGGGTTGAAGCTCTCTTT.

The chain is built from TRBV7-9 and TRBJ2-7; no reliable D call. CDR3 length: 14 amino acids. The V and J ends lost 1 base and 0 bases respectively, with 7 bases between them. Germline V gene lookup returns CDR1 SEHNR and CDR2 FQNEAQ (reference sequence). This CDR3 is CASSLGRISYEQYF. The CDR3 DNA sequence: TGTGCCAGCAGCTTAGGACGGATCTCCTACGAGCAGTACTTC.

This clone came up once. Here the CDR3 reads CATDPGQLRSYEQYF. CDR3 DNA: TGTGCCACAGATCCCGGACAACTTAGGTCCTACGAGCAGTACTTC. The rearrangement joins TRBV10-3 to TRBJ2-7, with a possible D match to TRBD1 (5 bases). CDR1 and CDR2 from the germline V gene are ENHRY and SYGVKD. V lost 10 bases to trimming and J lost 1 base, with 20 bases between them. The CDR3 loop spans 15 amino acids.

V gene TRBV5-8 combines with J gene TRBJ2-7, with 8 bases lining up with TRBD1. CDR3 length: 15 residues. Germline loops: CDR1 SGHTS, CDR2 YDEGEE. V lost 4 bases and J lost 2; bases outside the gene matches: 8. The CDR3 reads CASSRAGTGAYEQYF. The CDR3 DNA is TGTGCCAGCAGCCGGGCCGGGACAGGAGCCTACGAGCAGTACTTC.

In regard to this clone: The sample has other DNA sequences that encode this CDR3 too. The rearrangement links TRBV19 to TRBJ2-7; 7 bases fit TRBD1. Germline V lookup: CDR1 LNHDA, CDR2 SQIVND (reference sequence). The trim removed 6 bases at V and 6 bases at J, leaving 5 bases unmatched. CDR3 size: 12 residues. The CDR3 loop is CASSKQGREQYF. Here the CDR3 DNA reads TGTGCCAGTAGCAAACAGGGGCGCGAGCAGTACTTC.

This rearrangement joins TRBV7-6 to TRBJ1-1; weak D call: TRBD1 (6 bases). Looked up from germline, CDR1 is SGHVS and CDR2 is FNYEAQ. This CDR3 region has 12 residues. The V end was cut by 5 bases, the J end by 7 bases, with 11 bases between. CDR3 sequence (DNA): TGTGCCAGCAGCCGGACAGCCGGTGAAGCTTTCTTT. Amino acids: CASSRTAGEAFF.

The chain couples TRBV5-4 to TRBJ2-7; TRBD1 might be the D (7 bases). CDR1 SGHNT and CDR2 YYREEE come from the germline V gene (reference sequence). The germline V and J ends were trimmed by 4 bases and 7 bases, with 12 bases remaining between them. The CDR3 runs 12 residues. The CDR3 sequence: CASSLEGAEQYF. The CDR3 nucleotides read TGTGCCAGCAGCCTGGAGGGGGCTGAGCAGTACTTC.

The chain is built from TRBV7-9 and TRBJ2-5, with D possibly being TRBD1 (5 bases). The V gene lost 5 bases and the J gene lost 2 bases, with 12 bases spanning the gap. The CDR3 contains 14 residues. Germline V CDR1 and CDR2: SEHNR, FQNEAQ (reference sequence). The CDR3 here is CASSARTLQETQYF. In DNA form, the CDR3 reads TGTGCCAGCAGCGCGCGGACACTACAAGAGACCCAGTACTTC. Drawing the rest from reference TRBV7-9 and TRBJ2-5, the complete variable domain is DTGVSQNPRHKITKRGQNVTFRCDPISEHNRLYWYRQTLGQGPEFLTYFQNEAQLEKSRLLSDRFSAERPKGSFSTLEIQRTEQGDSAMYLCASSARTLQETQYFGPGTRLLVL.

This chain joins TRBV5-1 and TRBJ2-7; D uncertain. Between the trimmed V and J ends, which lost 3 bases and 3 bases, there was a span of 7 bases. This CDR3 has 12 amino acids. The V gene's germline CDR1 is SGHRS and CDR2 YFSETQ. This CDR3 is CASSSSFYEQYF. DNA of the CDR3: TGCGCCAGCAGCTCGTCTTTCTACGAGCAGTACTTC.